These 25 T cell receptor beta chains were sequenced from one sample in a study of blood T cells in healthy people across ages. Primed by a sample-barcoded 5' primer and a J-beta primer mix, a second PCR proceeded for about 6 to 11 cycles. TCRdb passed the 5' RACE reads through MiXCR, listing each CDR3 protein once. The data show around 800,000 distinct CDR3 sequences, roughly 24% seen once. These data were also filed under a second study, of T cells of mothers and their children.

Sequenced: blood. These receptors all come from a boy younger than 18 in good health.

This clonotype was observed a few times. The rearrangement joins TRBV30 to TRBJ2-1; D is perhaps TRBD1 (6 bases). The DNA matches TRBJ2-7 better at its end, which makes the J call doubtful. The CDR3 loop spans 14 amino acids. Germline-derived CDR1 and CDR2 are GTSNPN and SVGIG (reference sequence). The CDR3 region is CAWSKGGTSYEQYF. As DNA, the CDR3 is TGTGCCTGGAGTAAAGGGGGTACCTCCTACGAGCAGTACTTC.

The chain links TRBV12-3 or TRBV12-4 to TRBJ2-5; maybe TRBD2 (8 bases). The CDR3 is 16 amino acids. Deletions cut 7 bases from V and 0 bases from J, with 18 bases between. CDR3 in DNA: TGTGCCAGCAATACAGGGGAGCGGGGGTACCAAGAGACCCAGTACTTC. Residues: CASNTGERGYQETQYF.

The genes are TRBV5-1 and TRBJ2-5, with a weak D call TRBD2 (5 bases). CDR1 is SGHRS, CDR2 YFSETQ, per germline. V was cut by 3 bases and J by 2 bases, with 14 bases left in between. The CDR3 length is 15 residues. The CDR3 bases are TGCGCCAGCAGCTCCGCGCCGGGATGGCAAGAGACCCAGTACTTC. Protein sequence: CASSSAPGWQETQYF.

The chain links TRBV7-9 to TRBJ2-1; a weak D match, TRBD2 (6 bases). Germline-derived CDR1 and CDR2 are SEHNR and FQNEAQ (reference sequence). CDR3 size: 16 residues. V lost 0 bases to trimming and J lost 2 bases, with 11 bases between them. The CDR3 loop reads CASSLAGGKPYNEQFF. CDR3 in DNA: TGTGCCAGCAGCTTAGCGGGCGGGAAACCCTACAATGAGCAGTTCTTC.

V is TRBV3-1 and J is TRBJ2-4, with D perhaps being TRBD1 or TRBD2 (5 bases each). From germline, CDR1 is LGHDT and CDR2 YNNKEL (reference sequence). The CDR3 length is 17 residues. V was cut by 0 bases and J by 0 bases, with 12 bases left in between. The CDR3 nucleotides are TGTGCCAGCAGCCAAGAACCGGGACCTTTAGCCAAAAACATTCAGTACTTC. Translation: CASSQEPGPLAKNIQYF.

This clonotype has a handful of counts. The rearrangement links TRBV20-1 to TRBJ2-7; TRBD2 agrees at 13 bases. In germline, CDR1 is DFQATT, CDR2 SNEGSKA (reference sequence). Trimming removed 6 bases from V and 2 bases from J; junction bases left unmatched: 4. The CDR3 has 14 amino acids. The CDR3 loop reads CSAPLAGGTYEQYF. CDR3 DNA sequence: TGCAGTGCGCCACTAGCGGGGGGGACCTACGAGCAGTACTTC.

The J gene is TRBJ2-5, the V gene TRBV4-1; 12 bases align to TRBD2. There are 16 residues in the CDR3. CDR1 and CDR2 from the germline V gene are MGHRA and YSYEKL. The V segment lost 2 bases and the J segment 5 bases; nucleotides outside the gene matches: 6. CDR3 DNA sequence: TGCGCCAGCAGCCAATTAGGACTAGCGGGATTGGAGACCCAGTACTTC. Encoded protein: CASSQLGLAGLETQYF.

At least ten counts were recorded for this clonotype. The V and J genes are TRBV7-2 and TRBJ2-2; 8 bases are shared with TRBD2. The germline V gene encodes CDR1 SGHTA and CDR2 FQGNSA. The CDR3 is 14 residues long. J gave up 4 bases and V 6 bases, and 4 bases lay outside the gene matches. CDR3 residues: CASRRTSSTGELFF. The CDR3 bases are TGTGCCAGCAGGCGGACTAGCAGCACCGGGGAGCTGTTTTTT.

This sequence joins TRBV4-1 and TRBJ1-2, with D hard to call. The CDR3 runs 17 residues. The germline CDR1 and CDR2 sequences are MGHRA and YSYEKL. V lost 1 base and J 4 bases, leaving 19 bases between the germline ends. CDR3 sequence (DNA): TGCGCCAGCAGCCAAGGCCGATATGGAAGGCCGCTCTATGGCTACACCTTC. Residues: CASSQGRYGRPLYGYTF.

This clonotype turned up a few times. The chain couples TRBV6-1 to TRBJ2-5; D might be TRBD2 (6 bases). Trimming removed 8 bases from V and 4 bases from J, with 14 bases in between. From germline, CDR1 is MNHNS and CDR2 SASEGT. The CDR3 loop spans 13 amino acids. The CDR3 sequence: CASEGGQGETQYF. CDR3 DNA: TGTGCCAGCGAAGGAGGGCAGGGAGAGACCCAGTACTTC.

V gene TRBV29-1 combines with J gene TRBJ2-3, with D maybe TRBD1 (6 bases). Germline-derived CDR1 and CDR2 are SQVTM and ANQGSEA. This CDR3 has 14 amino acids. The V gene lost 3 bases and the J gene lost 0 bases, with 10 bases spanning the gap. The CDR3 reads CSVEDRLSTDTQYF. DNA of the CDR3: TGCAGCGTTGAGGACAGATTAAGCACAGATACGCAGTATTTT.

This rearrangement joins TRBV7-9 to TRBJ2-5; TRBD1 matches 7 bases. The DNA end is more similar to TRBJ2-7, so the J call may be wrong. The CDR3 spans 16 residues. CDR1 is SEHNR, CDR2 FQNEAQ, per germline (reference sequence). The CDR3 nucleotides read TGTGCCAGCAGCTTAGAGTATGGACAGGACTCCTACGAGCAGTACTTC. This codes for CASSLEYGQDSYEQYF.

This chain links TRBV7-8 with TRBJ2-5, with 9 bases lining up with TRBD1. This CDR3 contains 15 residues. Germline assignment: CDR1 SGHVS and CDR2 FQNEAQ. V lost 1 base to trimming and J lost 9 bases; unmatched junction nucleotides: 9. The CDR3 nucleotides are TGTGCCAGCAGCTTAGAACAGGGGGCCCTTTTGGCCCAGTACTTC. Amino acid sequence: CASSLEQGALLAQYF.

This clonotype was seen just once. The CDR3 DNA is TGTGCCAGCAGGCAGACAGGGATCTACGAGCAGTACTTC. Amino acids: CASRQTGIYEQYF. The chain has TRBV2 and TRBJ2-7, with 7 bases identical to TRBD1. V was clipped by 6 bases and J by 3 bases; unmatched bases: 5. CDR1 is SNHLY and CDR2 is FYNNEI in the germline V gene. The length of the CDR3 is 13 residues.

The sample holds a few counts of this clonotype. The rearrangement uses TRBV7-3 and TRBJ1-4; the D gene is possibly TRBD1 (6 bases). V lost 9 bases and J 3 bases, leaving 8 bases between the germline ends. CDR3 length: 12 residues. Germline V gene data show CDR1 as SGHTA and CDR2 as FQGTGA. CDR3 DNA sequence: TGTGCCAGAGACAGGCCTAATGAAAAACTGTTTTTT. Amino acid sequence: CARDRPNEKLFF.

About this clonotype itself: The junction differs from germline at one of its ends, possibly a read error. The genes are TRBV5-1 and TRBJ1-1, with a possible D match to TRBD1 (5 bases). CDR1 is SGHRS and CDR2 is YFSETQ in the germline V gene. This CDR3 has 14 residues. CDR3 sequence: CASSLGGMNTETFF. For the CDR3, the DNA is TGCGCCAGCAGCTTGGGGGGGATGAACACTGAAACTTTCTTT.

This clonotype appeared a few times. The CDR3 here is CATSRAGQGYSPLHF. CDR3 sequence (DNA): TGTGCCACCAGCAGAGCTGGGCAGGGATATTCACCCCTCCACTTT. The chain carries TRBV15 and TRBJ1-6, with TRBD1 as a possible D gene (5 bases). The ends were cut back, 1 base at V and 8 bases at J, with 12 bases in the middle. Germline V gives CDR1 LNHNV, CDR2 YYDKDF (reference sequence). The CDR3 consists of 15 residues.

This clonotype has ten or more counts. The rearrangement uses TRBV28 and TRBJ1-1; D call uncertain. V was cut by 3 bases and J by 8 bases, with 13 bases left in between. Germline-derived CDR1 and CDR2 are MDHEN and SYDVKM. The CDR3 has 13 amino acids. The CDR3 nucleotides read TGTGCCAGCAGTTTGAATCCGCGGTGGGAAGCTTTCTTT. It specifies CASSLNPRWEAFF.

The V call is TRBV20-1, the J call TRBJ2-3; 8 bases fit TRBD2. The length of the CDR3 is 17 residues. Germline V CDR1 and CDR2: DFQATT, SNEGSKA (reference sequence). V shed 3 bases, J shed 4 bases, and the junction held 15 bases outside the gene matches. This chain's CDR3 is CSASPAGGPSYADTQYF. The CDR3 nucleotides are TGCAGTGCTAGCCCTGCGGGGGGTCCTAGTTACGCAGATACGCAGTATTTT.

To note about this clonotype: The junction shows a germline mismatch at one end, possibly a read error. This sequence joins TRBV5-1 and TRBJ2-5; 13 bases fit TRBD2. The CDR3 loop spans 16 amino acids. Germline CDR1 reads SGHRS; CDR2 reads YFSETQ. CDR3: CASSPGTSGNQETQYF. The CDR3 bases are TGTGCCAGCAGTCCCGGGACTAGCGGGAACCAAGAGACCCAGTACTTC. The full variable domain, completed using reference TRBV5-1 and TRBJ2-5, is KAGVTQTPRYLIKTRGQQVTLSCSPISGHRSVSWYQQTPGQGLQFLFEYFSETQRNKGNFPGRFSGRQFSNSRSEMNVSTLELGDSALYLCASSPGTSGNQETQYFGPGTRLLVL.

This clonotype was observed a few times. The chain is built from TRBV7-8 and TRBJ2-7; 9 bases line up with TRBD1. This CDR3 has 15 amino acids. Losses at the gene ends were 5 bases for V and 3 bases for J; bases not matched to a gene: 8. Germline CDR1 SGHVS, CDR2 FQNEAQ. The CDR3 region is CASSLYRQGDYEQYF. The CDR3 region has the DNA TGTGCCAGCAGCCTCTATAGACAGGGGGACTACGAGCAGTACTTC.

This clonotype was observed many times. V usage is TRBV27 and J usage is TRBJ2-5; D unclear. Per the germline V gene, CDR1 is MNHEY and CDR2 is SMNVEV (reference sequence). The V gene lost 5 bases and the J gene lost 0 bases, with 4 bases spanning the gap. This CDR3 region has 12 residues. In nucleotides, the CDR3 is TGTGCCAGCAGTACGGACCAAGAGACCCAGTACTTC. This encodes CASSTDQETQYF.

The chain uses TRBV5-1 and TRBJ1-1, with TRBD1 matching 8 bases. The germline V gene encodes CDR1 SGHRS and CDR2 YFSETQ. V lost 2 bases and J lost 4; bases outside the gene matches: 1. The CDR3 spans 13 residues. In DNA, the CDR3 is TGCGCCAGCAGCTTCCAGGGGGCCACTGAAGCTTTCTTT. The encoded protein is CASSFQGATEAFF. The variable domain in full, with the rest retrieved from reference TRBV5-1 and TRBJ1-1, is KAGVTQTPRYLIKTRGQQVTLSCSPISGHRSVSWYQQTPGQGLQFLFEYFSETQRNKGNFPGRFSGRQFSNSRSEMNVSTLELGDSALYLCASSFQGATEAFFGQGTRLTVV.

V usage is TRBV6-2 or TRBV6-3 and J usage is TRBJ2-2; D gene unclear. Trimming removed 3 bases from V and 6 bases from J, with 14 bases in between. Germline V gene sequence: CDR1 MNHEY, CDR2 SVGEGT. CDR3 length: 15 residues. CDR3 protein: CASSYRTGPAGELFF. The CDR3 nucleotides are TGTGCCAGCAGTTATCGAACGGGTCCCGCCGGGGAGCTGTTTTTT.

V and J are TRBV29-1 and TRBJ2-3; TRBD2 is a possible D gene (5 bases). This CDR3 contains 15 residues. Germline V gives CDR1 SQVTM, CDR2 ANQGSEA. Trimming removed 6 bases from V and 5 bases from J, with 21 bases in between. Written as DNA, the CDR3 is TGCAGCGTGGGCGTAGGGCTAGCCCGCGGAGATACGCAGTATTTT. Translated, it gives CSVGVGLARGDTQYF.